This entry describes one T cell receptor (beta chain). Its antigen is unidentified. This CDR3 is 12 amino acids long. The germline gives CDR1 KGHSH, CDR2 LQKENI. Unmatched junction bases numbered 0, after V lost 4 bases and J lost 4 bases. Data came from immunoSEQ multiplex PCR; TCRdb stores just in-frame clones and leaves some out. Here the sample spans tens of thousands of clones, 75% to 90% being singletons. This sample stems from a study of T cell responses to AZD1222 COVID-19 vaccine. For the study at large: Pooling covered second doses at about 4 or about 12 weeks.

Study-wide findings and caveats: Close to half of all spike-specific TCRs reportedly target regions of the variants that are unmutated. Spike-specific TCR breadth and depth went up after people got two AZD1222 doses.

The V call is TRBV18, the J call TRBJ2-5, with TRBD1 identical over 7 bases. This clonotype was obtained from an adult in good health. This specimen was peripheral blood, taken on day 0 of AZD1222 vaccination. CDR3 coding DNA: TGTGCCAGCTCACGACAGGGAGAGACCCAGTACTTC. Its protein is CASSRQGETQYF.